These T cell receptor beta chains were read from a single sample in a study of cytomegalovirus exposure and HLA in healthy donors. Sequencing was performed with immunoSEQ multiplex PCR; in TCRdb, only in-frame clones are kept and a portion is missing. The data contain roughly 130,000 clones, 75% to 85% of them singletons. Sequencing was done on a sample of PBMCs. The source of these receptors is a male donor in good health and CMV-seronegative. Each CDR3 is given with its conserved first and last residue. A D gene is named only where the DNA matches it firmly. Size values are once, few and many counts, or a class for expanded clones, and some rows have none.

v_call,clone_size,j_call,d_call,cdr3_nt,cdr3_aa
TRBV19,NA,TRBJ1-1,NA,TGTGCCAGTAGTATAAAAGTCCCAGGGACTGAAGCTTTCTTT,CASSIKVPGTEAFF
TRBV5-1,NA,TRBJ2-2,NA,TGCGCCAGCAGCTTGCCCCAAACTGGACAGTACACCGGGGAGCTGTTTTTT,CASSLPQTGQYTGELFF
TRBV20-1,NA,TRBJ2-5,TRBD1,TGCAGTGCAACAGGGGGGGAGACCCAGTACTTC,CSATGGETQYF
TRBV13,NA,TRBJ2-4,TRBD1,TGTGCCAGCAGCTCAAGGGACAGTTCCAAAAACATTCAGTACTTC,CASSSRDSSKNIQYF
TRBV6-5,NA,TRBJ1-2,NA,TGTGCCAGCAGTTACAAAAACGGCTATGGCTACACCTTC,CASSYKNGYGYTF
TRBV28,NA,TRBJ2-3,NA,TGTGCCACCTCGGGACTCCTCCTGTCAGATACGCAGTATTTT,CATSGLLLSDTQYF
TRBV2,few,TRBJ1-1,TRBD1,TGTGCCAGCACGGGACAGGGGGGGACTGAAGCTTTCTTT,CASTGQGGTEAFF
TRBV28,few,TRBJ1-2,TRBD1,TGTGCCAGCAGTTCGACAGGGGGATCGGGAGGCTACACCTTC,CASSSTGGSGGYTF
TRBV9,NA,TRBJ2-1,TRBD2,TGTGCCAGCAGCGTAGATGGGGGGAGGGATGAGCAGTTCTTC,CASSVDGGRDEQFF
TRBV28,few,TRBJ2-7,NA,TGTGCCAGCAGTTTAAGTGGCGGACATGTTGACGAGCAGTACTTC,CASSLSGGHVDEQYF
TRBV11-2,once,TRBJ2-2,NA,TGTGCCAGCAGCCACTATCGCAACGTCCCTACGGAGGGGGAGCTGTTTTTT,CASSHYRNVPTEGELFF
TRBV7-9,NA,TRBJ1-3,NA,TGTGCCAGCAGCTCGGACAGAGGGACCATATATTTT,CASSSDRGTIYF
TRBV5-1,NA,TRBJ1-2,NA,TGCGCCAGCAGCGCGGGAGACACGGGGAGGCCCTATGGCTACACCTTC,CASSAGDTGRPYGYTF
TRBV12-1,NA,TRBJ2-4,NA,TGTGCCAGCAGCTGGGCAGGGGGAGGCAAAAACATTCAGTACTTC,CASSWAGGGKNIQYF
TRBV27,NA,TRBJ1-2,NA,TGTGCCAGCAGTCGTCCGGGGAGCTATGGCTACACCTTC,CASSRPGSYGYTF
TRBV18,NA,TRBJ1-4,TRBD1,TGTGCCAGCCGTCCGGGACAGGGGGGAGAAAAACTGTTTTTT,CASRPGQGGEKLFF
TRBV2,NA,TRBJ1-1,NA,TGTGCCACAGGTATATCCACTGAAGCTTTCTTT,CATGISTEAFF
TRBV9,NA,TRBJ2-1,NA,TGTGCCAGCAGCGCCAGGGAAAATGAGCAGTTCTTC,CASSARENEQFF
TRBV27,few,TRBJ1-1,TRBD1,TGTGCCAGCAGCCCAAGACAGGGGGGCACTGAAGCTTTCTTT,CASSPRQGGTEAFF
TRBV2,NA,TRBJ2-1,TRBD2,TGTGCCAGCAGACTAGCGGGAGGGAATGAGCAGTTCTTC,CASRLAGGNEQFF
TRBV5-4,NA,TRBJ2-6,TRBD1,TGTGCCAGCAGCTTGACAGGGGCCGGGGCCAACGGCCTGACTTTC,CASSLTGAGANGLTF
TRBV5-5,NA,TRBJ1-5,TRBD1,TGTGCCAGCAGCTTCGGGACAGGGGGGTATCAGCCCCAGCATTTT,CASSFGTGGYQPQHF
TRBV19,few,TRBJ2-3,TRBD2,TGTGCCAGTGACCCAGGCGGGAGGACAGATACGCAGTATTTT,CASDPGGRTDTQYF
TRBV7-9,NA,TRBJ1-1,NA,TGTGCCAGCAAGCAGACAGTGAACACTGAAGCTTTCTTT,CASKQTVNTEAFF
TRBV10-3,NA,TRBJ1-3,TRBD1,TGTGCCATCAGCCCAAATAAGGACAGGGCTGGAAACACCATATATTTT,CAISPNKDRAGNTIYF
TRBV15,few,TRBJ2-1,TRBD1,TGTGCCACCAGCAGCGAAGATGAGGGGGCCGACAATGAGCAGTTCTTC,CATSSEDEGADNEQFF
TRBV7-3,once,TRBJ1-2,TRBD1,TGTGCCAGCAGCCACGGACAGGGGGGAGGCTACACCTTC,CASSHGQGGGYTF
TRBV6-6,NA,TRBJ2-2,NA,TGTGCCAGCAGTTACTCAGCAGGCACCGGGGAGCTGTTTTTT,CASSYSAGTGELFF
TRBV29-1,few,TRBJ1-2,NA,TGCAGCGTTTCGGGTACTAACTATGGCTACACCTTC,CSVSGTNYGYTF
TRBV20-1,NA,TRBJ2-1,NA,TGCAGTGCCAAATCGGGAATTGAGCAGTTCTTC,CSAKSGIEQFF
TRBV28,NA,TRBJ1-2,TRBD1,TGTGCCAGCAGTTCAACAGGGGGCAGGGACTATGGCTACACCTTC,CASSSTGGRDYGYTF
TRBV25-1,NA,TRBJ1-1,TRBD1,TGTGCCAGCAGTACGGACAGGGAGGGAATAAACACTGAAGCTTTCTTT,CASSTDREGINTEAFF
TRBV10-3,NA,TRBJ2-3,NA,TGTGCCATCACTATCGGGAGCACAGATACGCAGTATTTT,CAITIGSTDTQYF
TRBV5-1,NA,TRBJ2-1,NA,TGCGCCAGCAGCTCCCAGGGAAGCAGCAATGAGCAGTTCTTC,CASSSQGSSNEQFF
TRBV19,NA,TRBJ1-2,NA,TGTGCCAGTAGTAGAGCGACAGGAGACTATGGCTACACCTTC,CASSRATGDYGYTF
TRBV7-2,NA,TRBJ2-1,TRBD2,TGTGCCAGCAGCTTTCAAGCGGGGTTATACAATGAGCAGTTCTTC,CASSFQAGLYNEQFF
TRBV5-6,NA,TRBJ2-3,NA,TGTGCCAGCACCGACACACCAGCTAGCACAGATACGCAGTATTTT,CASTDTPASTDTQYF
TRBV10-3,NA,TRBJ2-7,TRBD2,TGTGCCATCAGTGCTTTTGCGGGGGCCTACGAGCAGTACTTC,CAISAFAGAYEQYF
TRBV19,NA,TRBJ1-5,NA,TGTGCCAGTAGTTCTCGAGGGCGACAGCCCCAGCATTTT,CASSSRGRQPQHF
TRBV19,NA,TRBJ2-7,NA,TGTGCCAGTAGTTTTGAAAGACAGGAGACCTACGAGCAGTACTTC,CASSFERQETYEQYF
TRBV7-8,NA,TRBJ1-5,NA,TGTGCCAGCAGTCCCGGGGGGCAGCCCCAGCATTTT,CASSPGGQPQHF
TRBV9,NA,TRBJ2-3,NA,TGTGCCAGCAGCCCCTTTGCGGGTATCGATACGCAGTATTTT,CASSPFAGIDTQYF
TRBV28,NA,TRBJ2-1,TRBD2,TGTGCCAGCAGTCCGACTAGCGGGGACTACAATGAGCAGTTCTTC,CASSPTSGDYNEQFF
TRBV9,NA,TRBJ2-7,NA,TGTGCCAGCAGCGTAGGTCCAGGGCACGAGCAGTACTTC,CASSVGPGHEQYF
TRBV28,once,TRBJ2-1,NA,TGTGCCAGCAGTTTTGGGGGGGCCTATGAGCAGTTCTTC,CASSFGGAYEQFF
TRBV9,NA,TRBJ1-1,TRBD1,TGTGCCAGCAGCGTAGGGGACAGTATTGAAGCTTTCTTT,CASSVGDSIEAFF
TRBV30,few,TRBJ1-1,NA,TGTGCCTGGAGTTCCAACAGGGAAGGGGTCACTGAAGCTTTCTTT,CAWSSNREGVTEAFF
TRBV5-1,few,TRBJ1-3,TRBD1,TGCGCCAGCAGCTTGGGGGACAGTGGAATAGACACCATATATTTT,CASSLGDSGIDTIYF
TRBV2,NA,TRBJ2-7,TRBD1,TGTGCCAGCAGTGAAACGACAGGGATCGCCTACGAGCAGTACTTC,CASSETTGIAYEQYF
TRBV7-2,NA,TRBJ1-2,NA,TGTGCCAGCAGCCCCCCAACGGCAGGGTCATTTTATGGCTACACCTTC,CASSPPTAGSFYGYTF